This section outlines one T cell receptor (beta chain) sequence together with its context. This sample stems from a study of cytomegalovirus exposure and HLA in healthy donors. Both 60 Vbeta primers and 13 Jbeta primers went into the PCR. TCRdb's copy holds only in-frame clones and misses some; the assay was immunoSEQ multiplex PCR. Counted here are around 150,000 clones, roughly three quarters occurring once; the ten biggest clones make up approximately 14%. CDR3 size: 13 residues. Trimming shortened V by 7 bases and J by 6 bases, and 13 bases separated the two germline ends. Germline V lookup: CDR1 SGHTA, CDR2 FQGTGA.

The chain combines TRBV7-3 with TRBJ2-1; maybe TRBD2 (5 bases). This clonotype originated in a woman aged 40 to 49 in good health and CMV-seronegative. The specimen was PBMCs. The CDR3 region is CASTIRRGNEQFF. For the CDR3, the DNA is TGTGCCAGCACCATTAGACGGGGCAATGAGCAGTTCTTC.